Shown below are 24 T cell receptor beta chains from a single sample sequenced in a study of shared clonotypes between healthy human individuals. The assay was immunoSEQ multiplex PCR, and TCRdb's table has in-frame clones only and misses some. This table has over 850,000 clones, around 78% appearing once. The sequenced sample was memory CD4+ T cells from PBMCs. Subset denoted: CD45RA-negative fraction. The receptor set was obtained from a man aged 18 to 35 in good health. Some clones in this sample may be carry-over from other donors' samples.

The chain uses TRBV5-4 and TRBJ2-1; TRBD2 matches at 10 bases. The germline V gene encodes CDR1 SGHNT and CDR2 YYREEE (reference sequence). The CDR3 has 15 residues. V was clipped by 4 bases and J by 2 bases; unmatched bases: 3. CDR3 amino acids: CASSTGLAAYNEQFF. Here the CDR3 DNA reads TGTGCCAGCAGCACAGGACTAGCGGCCTACAATGAGCAGTTCTTC.

V is TRBV5-1 and J is TRBJ2-7; possibly TRBD2 for D (6 bases). CDR1 and CDR2 (germline): SGHRS, YFSETQ. This CDR3 is built from 18 residues. Trimming stripped 4 bases from V and 2 bases from J, with 25 bases between. The CDR3 loop is CASSPTGVGGLGAYEQYF. In DNA, the CDR3 is TGCGCCAGCAGCCCCACGGGGGTGGGGGGACTTGGGGCCTACGAGCAGTACTTC.

The J gene is TRBJ2-2, the V gene TRBV6-5; D perhaps matches TRBD2 (5 bases). The CDR3 sequence is 15 residues long. The V gene lost 5 bases and the J gene lost 1 base, with 11 bases spanning the gap. Germline CDR1 is MNHEY and CDR2 is SVGAGI. CDR3 sequence (DNA): TGTGCCAGCAGTGGACTTGGAGTGAACACCGGGGAGCTGTTTTTT. Translation: CASSGLGVNTGELFF.

The chain carries TRBV5-4 and TRBJ2-1, with 15 bases lining up with TRBD2. CDR3 length: 18 amino acids. J lost 5 bases, V lost 4 bases, and 10 bases had no gene match. Germline assignment: CDR1 SGHNT and CDR2 YYREEE (reference sequence). In DNA form, the CDR3 reads TGTGCCAGCAGCCGGACTAGCGGGGGGGGCAGGACACACAATGAGCAGTTCTTC. It codes for CASSRTSGGGRTHNEQFF. The variable domain in full, completed from reference TRBV5-4 and TRBJ2-1, reads ETGVTQSPTHLIKTRGQQVTLRCSSQSGHNTVSWYQQALGQGPQFIFQYYREEENGRGNFPPRFSGLQFPNYSSELNVNALELDDSALYLCASSRTSGGGRTHNEQFFGPGTRLTVL.

V is TRBV2 and J is TRBJ1-2; 8 nucleotides match TRBD1. This CDR3 spans 12 amino acids. The V and J ends lost 7 bases and 5 bases, in that order; junction bases with no gene match: 3. Per germline, CDR1 SNHLY and CDR2 FYNNEI. CDR3 bases: TGTGCCAGCACGACAGGGGCTTATGGCTACACCTTC. It specifies CASTTGAYGYTF.

The V call is TRBV7-3, the J call TRBJ2-6, with TRBD1 matching 12 bases. This CDR3 has 20 amino acids. In germline, CDR1 is SGHTA, CDR2 FQGTGA. V shed 5 bases, J shed 0 bases, and the junction held 11 bases outside the gene matches. In nucleotides, the CDR3 is TGTGCCAGCAGCCCTGTCCCGGGACAGGGGGCGTCCTCTGGGGCCAACGTCCTGACTTTC. It encodes CASSPVPGQGASSGANVLTF.

This clone was found once. This chain links TRBV5-1 with TRBJ1-3, with 7 bases fitting TRBD1. Trimming cost V 0 bases and J 4 bases; bases outside gene matches: 7. The CDR3 spans 16 residues. Germline V lookup: CDR1 SGHRS, CDR2 YFSETQ. Here the CDR3 DNA reads TGCGCCAGCAGCTTGGCCCTACAGGGGTCGGGAAACACCATATATTTT. This gives the protein CASSLALQGSGNTIYF.

The chain couples TRBV5-1 to TRBJ1-2, with 9 bases aligning to TRBD1. From germline, CDR1 is SGHRS and CDR2 YFSETQ. V was clipped by 4 bases and J by 1 base; unmatched bases: 8. This CDR3 contains 16 residues. The CDR3 sequence: CASSPGGQGINYGYTF. The CDR3 coding sequence is TGCGCCAGCAGCCCCGGGGGACAGGGTATTAACTATGGCTACACCTTC. The full variable domain, rest sourced from reference TRBV5-1 and TRBJ1-2, is KAGVTQTPRYLIKTRGQQVTLSCSPISGHRSVSWYQQTPGQGLQFLFEYFSETQRNKGNFPGRFSGRQFSNSRSEMNVSTLELGDSALYLCASSPGGQGINYGYTFGSGTRLTVV.

This clone was found once. The genes are TRBV19 and TRBJ1-2, with 10 bases identical to TRBD1. The germline V gene has CDR1 LNHDA and CDR2 SQIVND (reference sequence). The CDR3 has 17 residues. V was clipped by 3 bases and J by 7 bases; unmatched bases: 14. The CDR3 bases are TGTGCCAGTAGTATCTCCAGCCCAGGACAGGGGGGCGGTGGCTACACCTTC. Its protein is CASSISSPGQGGGGYTF.

This clone was observed many times. The chain joins TRBV7-9 to TRBJ1-2; D is possibly TRBD1 (6 bases). CDR1 is SEHNR, CDR2 FQNEAQ, per germline (reference sequence). The CDR3 is 16 amino acids. Trimming cost V 2 bases and J 3 bases, with 16 bases left between them. CDR3 sequence: CASSLWSGDVHYGYTF. The CDR3 DNA reads as TGTGCCAGCAGCTTATGGTCAGGGGACGTTCACTATGGCTACACCTTC.

A note on this clone: Other DNA variants within this sample encode the same CDR3. The genes are TRBV18 and TRBJ2-7, with 12 bases that match TRBD1. CDR3 length: 14 amino acids. The germline V gene encodes CDR1 KGHSH and CDR2 LQKENI. After removal of 3 bases from V and 4 bases from J, the junction contained 1 base not matched to a gene. The CDR3 DNA is TGTGCCAGCTCACCGGGACAGGGGGCATACGAGCAGTACTTC. Encoded protein: CASSPGQGAYEQYF.

J is TRBJ2-3 and V is TRBV27, with TRBD2 matching 9 bases. Trimming took 5 bases from V and 3 from J; bases not matched to a gene: 18. Germline V gene data show CDR1 as MNHEY and CDR2 as SMNVEV (reference sequence). The CDR3 is made up of 19 amino acids. For the CDR3, the DNA is TGTGCCAGCAGTCTCCGGGGGGCCACTAGCGGGTTCCGGACAGATACGCAGTATTTT. Residues: CASSLRGATSGFRTDTQYF.

The chain joins TRBV7-8 to TRBJ2-5; 8 bases map to TRBD2. The CDR3 length is 14 residues. The V gene's germline CDR1 is SGHVS and CDR2 FQNEAQ. V was clipped by 5 bases and J by 4 bases; unmatched bases: 6. The CDR3 DNA follows: TGTGCCAGCAGCGTAATAGCGGGATCAGAGACCCAGTACTTC. Amino acid sequence: CASSVIAGSETQYF.

The chain uses TRBV2 and TRBJ2-2; TRBD1 might be the D (5 bases). Germline CDR1 SNHLY, CDR2 FYNNEI. Trimming took off 7 bases at V and 5 bases at J, with 17 bases between the two ends. This CDR3 has 15 amino acids. For the CDR3, the DNA is TGTGCCAGCACCCTGGCAGGGTGGGTAACCGGGGAGCTGTTTTTT. Translated: CASTLAGWVTGELFF.

The chain recombines TRBV9 with TRBJ2-7; D uncertain. Germline values: CDR1 SGDLS, CDR2 YYNGEE. The CDR3 covers 13 residues. V gave up 0 bases and J gave up 6 bases, with 10 bases separating them. CDR3 bases: TGTGCCAGCAGCGTAGAATCGGGTGTCGAGCAGTACTTC. Protein: CASSVESGVEQYF.

The CDR3: CASSAAGTGGTGELFF. The CDR3 region has the DNA TGTGCCAGCAGTGCCGCCGGGACAGGGGGAACCGGGGAGCTGTTTTTT. V gene TRBV28 combines with J gene TRBJ2-2, with 11 positions matching TRBD1. This CDR3 is 16 amino acids long. CDR1 is MDHEN and CDR2 is SYDVKM in the germline V gene. After removal of 5 bases from V and 5 bases from J, the junction contained 7 bases not matched to a gene.

The table lists this clone with a few counts. This chain links TRBV7-2 with TRBJ2-2; 12 bases match TRBD2. The germline V gene encodes CDR1 SGHTA and CDR2 FQGNSA. V shed 5 bases and J 6 bases; nucleotides not matched to a gene: 7. This CDR3 is 16 amino acids long. Here the CDR3 DNA reads TGTGCCAGCAGCATTCGACTAGCGGGAGAGGCCGGGGAGCTGTTTTTT. This codes for CASSIRLAGEAGELFF.

This clone was recorded a few times. This rearrangement joins TRBV18 to TRBJ2-5; D not certain. The CDR3 has 13 residues. Trimming removed 1 base from V and 3 bases from J, with 6 bases in between. The germline V gene has CDR1 KGHSH and CDR2 LQKENI. The CDR3 coding sequence is TGTGCCAGCTCACCACGACAAAAAGAGACCCAGTACTTC. Translation: CASSPRQKETQYF.

V is TRBV10-3 and J is TRBJ1-1; 7 nucleotides match TRBD1. Germline assignment: CDR1 ENHRY and CDR2 SYGVKD. The CDR3 consists of 13 residues. The junction had 4 bases not matched to a gene; V was cut back by 4 bases and J by 5 bases. In DNA form, the CDR3 reads TGTGCCATCAGTGGGGAACAGGGGACTGAAGCTTTCTTT. Translation gives CAISGEQGTEAFF.

The V gene is TRBV6-5, the J gene TRBJ1-5; D perhaps matches TRBD1 (5 bases). Between the trimmed V and J ends, which lost 6 bases and 2 bases, there was a span of 14 bases. CDR1 MNHEY and CDR2 SVGAGI come from the germline V gene. The CDR3 sequence is 15 residues long. The CDR3 DNA reads as TGTGCCAGCAGAATGACAGCCTATGGCAATCAGCCCCAGCATTTT. Its translation: CASRMTAYGNQPQHF.

The rearrangement joins TRBV5-1 to TRBJ2-5; tentatively, D is TRBD2 (5 bases). From germline, CDR1 is SGHRS and CDR2 YFSETQ. CDR3 size: 15 residues. Trimming cost V 0 bases and J 6 bases, with 15 bases left between them. CDR3 coding DNA: TGCGCCAGCAGCTTGGGAGTTCAAGGAGGACAGACCCAGTACTTC. This gives the protein CASSLGVQGGQTQYF.

The chain uses TRBV7-2 and TRBJ2-7; D unresolved. The CDR3 extends over 15 amino acids. V lost 1 base, J lost 4 bases, and 14 bases lay in between. The germline V gene has CDR1 SGHTA and CDR2 FQGNSA. The CDR3: CASSLDPGEVYEQYF. The CDR3 nucleotides are TGTGCCAGCAGCTTAGACCCGGGTGAGGTTTACGAGCAGTACTTC.

This clone turned up a few times. This CDR3 is also generated by other DNA sequences in the sample. The chain employs TRBV18 and TRBJ1-1, with D perhaps TRBD1 (5 bases). Germline loops: CDR1 KGHSH, CDR2 LQKENI. The CDR3 consists of 13 residues. V lost 6 bases, J lost 1 base, and 9 bases lay in between. CDR3 DNA: TGTGCCAGCTCCAGGGATCCGAACACTGAAGCTTTCTTT. Encoded protein: CASSRDPNTEAFF.

This clone was seen more than once but under ten times. The chain combines TRBV19 with TRBJ1-5; 9 bases are a match to TRBD1. The CDR3 consists of 15 residues. J gave up 4 bases and V 5 bases, and 6 bases lay outside the gene matches. Looked up from germline, CDR1 is LNHDA and CDR2 is SQIVND (reference sequence). In DNA, the CDR3 is TGTGCCAGTAGTTTCCGGGACAGGGCTAATCAGCCCCAGCATTTT. This codes for CASSFRDRANQPQHF.